These 7 T cell receptor beta chains originate from one sample sequenced in a study of regulatory T cells in long-lasting Graves disease. The time point was: persistent/refractory GD, antithyroid drugs over 5 years with positive TRAb. From RNA extracted from PBMCs, the TCR library was made. Construction of the TCR beta libraries employed iRepertoire HTBI primers in conjunction with Arm-PCR of CDR3 regions. TCRdb analysed the multiplex PCR reads with MiXCR anew, one entry per CDR3 protein. The sample gives under 500,000 distinct CDR3 sequences, under 25% of which show up once; around 20% is in the top ten. The material sequenced was peripheral blood mononuclear cells (PBMCs), taken when the disease was refractory, from a patient treated with antithyroid drugs. The receptors derive from a female donor with Graves disease.

About this clonotype: This sequence may be a read error, since a much larger clone differs from it by one base. The V call is TRBV19, the J call TRBJ2-5; D is possibly TRBD1 (5 bases). The CDR3 has 14 amino acids. Germline CDR1 is LNHDA and CDR2 is SQIVND (reference sequence). CDR3 bases: TGTGCCAGTCGGCTCCGGCAGGGTGGTGAGACCCGGTACTTC. Its translation is CASRLRQGGETRYF.

With respect to this clonotype: A much larger clonotype is one base distant, so this may be a read error. The chain has TRBV6-5 and TRBJ1-4; TRBD1 might be the D (5 bases). Germline assignment: CDR1 MNHEY and CDR2 SVGAGI. The CDR3 length is 14 residues. CDR3 sequence: CASSLGTNNEELFF. The CDR3 DNA is TGTGCCAGCAGTTTAGGGACCAATAATGAAGAACTGTTTTTT.

This clonotype was seen a handful of times. V and J are TRBV6-1 and TRBJ2-2; D not certain. The germline V gene encodes CDR1 MNHNS and CDR2 SASEGT. V was shortened by 6 bases and J by 4 bases, with 15 bases between the two germline ends. The CDR3 has 15 amino acids. The CDR3 protein is CASSPPRPGTGELFF. CDR3 in DNA: TGTGCCAGCAGCCCACCACGTCCAGGCACCGGGGAGCTGTTTTTT.

This clonotype came up many times. V and J are TRBV29-1 and TRBJ2-7, with D perhaps TRBD1 (5 bases). Germline V CDR1 and CDR2: SQVTM, ANQGSEA. The CDR3 is 13 residues long. Trimming stripped 4 bases from V and 3 bases from J, with 13 bases between. Here the CDR3 reads CSVVGEDRYEQYF. CDR3 sequence (DNA): TGCAGCGTTGTAGGGGAAGACCGCTACGAGCAGTACTTC.

This clonotype was found many times. The rearrangement joins TRBV12-3 or TRBV12-4 to TRBJ2-6; no definite D call. The CDR3 totals 15 residues. With 6 bases removed from V and 1 base from J, the gap between germline ends came to 10 bases. The CDR3 here is CASSLVRSGANVLTF. The CDR3 nucleotides read TGTGCCAGCAGCTTGGTGAGGTCTGGGGCCAACGTCCTGACTTTC.

This clonotype was found a few times. The chain couples TRBV27 to TRBJ2-7; perhaps D is TRBD1 or TRBD2 (5 bases each). This CDR3 comprises 14 residues. The V gene lost 8 bases and the J gene lost 2 bases, with 16 bases spanning the gap. Germline CDR1 reads MNHEY; CDR2 reads SMNVEV (reference sequence). Written as DNA, the CDR3 is TGTGCCAGCTCACCCGGGACCCTCCCCTACGAGCAGTACTTC. Translating it yields CASSPGTLPYEQYF.

V is TRBV19 and J is TRBJ1-2; D might be TRBD1 (5 bases). V was pared by 6 bases and J by 4 bases, with 12 bases between. Looked up from germline, CDR1 is LNHDA and CDR2 is SQIVND (reference sequence). CDR3 length: 13 amino acids. In nucleotides, the CDR3 is TGTGCCAGTAGCGGCGGGGGAGCCTATGGCTACACCTTC. It is translated as CASSGGGAYGYTF.